This TCR beta chain was retrieved from a study of blood T cell repertoires in COVID-19. As for the study in general: Material from acute and convalescent COVID-19 was sourced from the United States, Italy and Spain. T cells, B-cell-depleted T cells, or PBMCs provided the cDNA or gDNA that served as material.

Measured with immunoSEQ multiplex PCR; TCRdb has only the in-frame clones, and not every one. The table records almost 55,000 clones, 90% of them present only once. This CDR3 has 11 amino acids. The ends were cut back, 1 base at V and 8 bases at J, with 5 bases in the middle. Germline-derived CDR1 and CDR2 are SQVTM and ANQGSEA. The sample was peripheral blood. This chain uses TRBV29-1 with TRBJ2-2; no clear D. The sequence derives from a woman in her thirties or forties with active COVID-19. CDR3 loop: CSVEVPGELFF. The DNA of the CDR3 is TGCAGCGTTGAAGTTCCTGGGGAGCTGTTTTTT.